Listed here are 10 T cell receptor beta chains from one sample, sequenced in a study of T cell responses to AZD1222 COVID-19 vaccine. This table comes from immunoSEQ multiplex PCR, and its TCRdb copy is limited to in-frame clones, with some not included. There are fewer than 200,000 clones in the sample; 88% occur only once, and 0.49% lies in the top ten. Sequencing was performed on peripheral blood, taken on day 0 of AZD1222 vaccination. Receptors were obtained from an adult in good health.

J is TRBJ2-2 and V is TRBV3-1 (or the pseudogene TRBV3-2), with D perhaps given as TRBD1 or TRBD2 (6 bases each). This CDR3 has 13 residues. Germline CDR1 is LGHDT and CDR2 is YNNKEL (reference sequence). V was pared by 4 bases and J by 5 bases, with 8 bases between. The chain's CDR3 is CASSRGATGELFF. CDR3 sequence (DNA): TGTGCCAGCAGCCGGGGGGCAACCGGGGAGCTGTTTTTT.

This clone has just a few counts. The chain uses TRBV19 and TRBJ2-7; the D gene could be TRBD1 or TRBD2 (5 bases each). V lost 2 bases, J lost 7 bases, and 21 bases lay in between. The germline CDR1 and CDR2 sequences are LNHDA and SQIVND (reference sequence). The CDR3 totals 16 residues. This chain's CDR3 is CASSITPQGPLGEQYF. The DNA of the CDR3 is TGTGCCAGTAGTATAACCCCCCAGGGACCTTTGGGAGAGCAGTACTTC. The whole variable domain, filled in from reference TRBV19 and TRBJ2-7, reads DGGITQSPKYLFRKEGQNVTLSCEQNLNHDAMYWYRQDPGQGLRLIYYSQIVNDFQKGDIAEGYSVSREKKESFPLTVTSAQKNPTAFYLCASSITPQGPLGEQYFGPGTRLTVT.

The chain is built from TRBV7-9 and TRBJ2-3; possibly TRBD2 for D (5 bases). The germline CDR1 and CDR2 sequences are SEHNR and FQNEAQ (reference sequence). V was trimmed by 4 bases and J by 7 bases, leaving 15 bases between them. The CDR3 length is 14 residues. CDR3 in DNA: TGTGCCAGCAGCTGGGGAGACACACAAAATACGCAGTATTTT. This codes for CASSWGDTQNTQYF.

This rearrangement joins TRBV6-4 to TRBJ2-3; TRBD2 is a possible D gene (7 bases). Between the trimmed V and J ends, which lost 2 bases and 3 bases, there was a span of 9 bases. Germline CDR1 is MRHNA and CDR2 is SNTAGT. CDR3 length: 14 amino acids. The CDR3 loop is CASSDKGGTDTQYF. In DNA, the CDR3 is TGTGCCAGCAGTGACAAGGGGGGGACAGATACGCAGTATTTT.

Of note for this clone: One end of the junction varies from germline; a read error may be responsible. The chain has TRBV28 and TRBJ2-2; TRBD2 agrees at 10 bases. Germline V gene lookup returns CDR1 MDHEN and CDR2 SYDVKM. The length of the CDR3 is 18 residues. CDR3 nucleotides: TGTGCCAGCAGTGTCCGCCCTCCGGGACTAGCGAAAACCGGGGAGCTGTTTTTT. Encoded protein: CASSVRPPGLAKTGELFF.

Here the CDR3 reads CASSLQGPGGTEAFF. The CDR3 nucleotides read TGTGCCAGCAGTTTACAGGGGCCTGGAGGGACTGAAGCTTTCTTT. The rearrangement joins TRBV6-5 to TRBJ1-1, with 7 bases aligning to TRBD1. J lost 5 bases, V lost 4 bases, and 10 bases had no gene match. Germline V gives CDR1 MNHEY, CDR2 SVGAGI. The CDR3 sequence is 15 residues long.

The chain employs TRBV19 and TRBJ1-3, with 8 bases that match TRBD1. Germline CDR1 LNHDA, CDR2 SQIVND (reference sequence). This CDR3 has 15 residues. Trimming took 3 bases from V and 3 from J; bases not matched to a gene: 4. The CDR3 spells CASSIKTGVGNTIYF. In nucleotides, the CDR3 is TGTGCCAGTAGTATTAAGACAGGGGTTGGAAACACCATATATTTT.

The chain links TRBV30 to TRBJ1-5, with D possibly being TRBD1 (6 bases). Germline assignment: CDR1 GTSNPN and CDR2 SVGIG (reference sequence). This CDR3 is 14 amino acids long. V lost 3 bases, J lost 2 bases, and 11 bases lay in between. The DNA of the CDR3 is TGTGCCTGGAGATCAGGGGTCGGCAATCAGCCCCAGCATTTT. Translated: CAWRSGVGNQPQHF.

V gene TRBV29-1 combines with J gene TRBJ2-3; the match to TRBD1 covers 8 bases. J gave up 1 base and V 6 bases, and 6 bases lay outside the gene matches. The CDR3 covers 14 residues. Germline CDR1 is SQVTM and CDR2 is ANQGSEA. The CDR3 sequence: CSVATGGGTDTQYF. CDR3 coding DNA: TGCAGCGTGGCAACAGGGGGAGGCACAGATACGCAGTATTTT.

The chain links TRBV9 to TRBJ2-5; 7 bases align to TRBD1. This CDR3 has 15 residues. After removal of 4 bases from V and 4 bases from J, the junction contained 10 bases not matched to a gene. Germline CDR1 SGDLS, CDR2 YYNGEE. The CDR3 region is CASSPQQGRGETQYF. The CDR3 DNA is TGTGCCAGCAGCCCTCAACAGGGGCGTGGAGAGACCCAGTACTTC. Full variable domain (missing parts from reference TRBV9 and TRBJ2-5): DSGVTQTPKHLITATGQRVTLRCSPRSGDLSVYWYQQSLDQGLQFLIQYYNGEERAKGNILERFSAQQFPDLHSELNLSSLELGDSALYFCASSPQQGRGETQYFGPGTRLLVL.